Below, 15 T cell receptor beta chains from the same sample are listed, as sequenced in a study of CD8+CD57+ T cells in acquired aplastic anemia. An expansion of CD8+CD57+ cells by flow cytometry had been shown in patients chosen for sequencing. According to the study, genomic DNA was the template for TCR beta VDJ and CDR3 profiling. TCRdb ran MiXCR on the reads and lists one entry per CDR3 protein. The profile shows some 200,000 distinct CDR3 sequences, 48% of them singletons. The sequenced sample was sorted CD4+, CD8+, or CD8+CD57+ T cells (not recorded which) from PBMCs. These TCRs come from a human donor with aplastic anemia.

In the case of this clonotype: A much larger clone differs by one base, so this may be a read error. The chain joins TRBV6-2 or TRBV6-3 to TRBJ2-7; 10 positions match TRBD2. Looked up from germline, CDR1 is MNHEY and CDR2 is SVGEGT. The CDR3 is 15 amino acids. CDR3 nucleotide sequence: TGTGCCAGCAGTTTGGGGACTAGCGATCCCTACGAGAAGTACTTC. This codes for CASSLGTSDPYEKYF.

The CDR3 DNA sequence: TGCAGCGTTGCCGAATTAGCCAAAAACATTCAGTACTTC. Encoded protein: CSVAELAKNIQYF. The rearrangement joins TRBV29-1 to TRBJ2-4; D gene uncertain. The V and J ends lost 4 bases and 0 bases respectively, with 7 bases between them. The V gene's germline CDR1 is SQVTM and CDR2 ANQGSEA. The CDR3 contains 13 residues. The whole variable domain, remainder taken from reference TRBV29-1 and TRBJ2-4, is SAVISQKPSRDICQRGTSLTIQCQVDSQVTMMFWYRQQPGQSLTLIATANQGSEATYESGFVIDKFPISRPNLTFSTLTVSNMSPEDSSIYLCSVAELAKNIQYFGAGTRLSVL.

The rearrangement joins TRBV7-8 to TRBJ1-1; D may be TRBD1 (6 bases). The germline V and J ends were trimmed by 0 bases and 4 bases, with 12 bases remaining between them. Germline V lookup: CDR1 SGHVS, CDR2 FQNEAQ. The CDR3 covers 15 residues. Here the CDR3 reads CASSLAGGAGTEAFF. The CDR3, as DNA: TGTGCCAGCAGCTTAGCCGGGGGGGCAGGCACTGAAGCTTTCTTT.

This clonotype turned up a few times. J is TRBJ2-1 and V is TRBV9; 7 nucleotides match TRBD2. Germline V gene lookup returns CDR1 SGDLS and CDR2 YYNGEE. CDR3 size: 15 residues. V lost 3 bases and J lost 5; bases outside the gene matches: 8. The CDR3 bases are TGTGCCAGCAGCGCCACTAGCGCCGGGGACAATGAGCAGTTCTTC. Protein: CASSATSAGDNEQFF.

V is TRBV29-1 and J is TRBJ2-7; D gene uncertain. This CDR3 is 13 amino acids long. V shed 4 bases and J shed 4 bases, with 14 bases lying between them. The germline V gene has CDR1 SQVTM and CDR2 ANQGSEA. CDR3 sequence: CSVVEDLGYEQYF. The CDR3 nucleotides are TGCAGCGTTGTCGAGGACCTGGGATACGAGCAGTACTTC.

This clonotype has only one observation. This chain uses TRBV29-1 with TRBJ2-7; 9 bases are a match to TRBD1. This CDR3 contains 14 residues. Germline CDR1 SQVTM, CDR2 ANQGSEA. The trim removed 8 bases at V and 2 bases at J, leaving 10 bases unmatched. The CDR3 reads CSKTGTGSPYEQYF. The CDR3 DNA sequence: TGCAGCAAAACCGGGACAGGGTCCCCCTACGAGCAGTACTTC.

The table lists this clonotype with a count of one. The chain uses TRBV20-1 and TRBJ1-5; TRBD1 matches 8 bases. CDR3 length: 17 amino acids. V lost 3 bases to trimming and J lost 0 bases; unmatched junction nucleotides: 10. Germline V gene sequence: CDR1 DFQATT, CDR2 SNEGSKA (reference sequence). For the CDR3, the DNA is TGCAGTGCTAGGGATGCGGGACAGGACCATAGCAATCAGCCCCAGCATTTT. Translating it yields CSARDAGQDHSNQPQHF.

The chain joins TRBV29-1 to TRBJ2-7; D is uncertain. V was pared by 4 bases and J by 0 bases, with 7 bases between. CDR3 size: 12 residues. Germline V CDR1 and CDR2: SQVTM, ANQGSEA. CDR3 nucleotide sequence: TGCAGCGTTGGCCAGAGCTCCTACGAGCAGTACTTC. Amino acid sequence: CSVGQSSYEQYF.

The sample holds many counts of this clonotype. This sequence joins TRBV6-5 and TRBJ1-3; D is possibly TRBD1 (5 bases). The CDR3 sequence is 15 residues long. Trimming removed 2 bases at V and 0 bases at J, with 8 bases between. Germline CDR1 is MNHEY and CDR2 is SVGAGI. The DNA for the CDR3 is TGTGCCAGCAGTTACGGGGGTGGCTCTGGAAACACCATATATTTT. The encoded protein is CASSYGGGSGNTIYF.

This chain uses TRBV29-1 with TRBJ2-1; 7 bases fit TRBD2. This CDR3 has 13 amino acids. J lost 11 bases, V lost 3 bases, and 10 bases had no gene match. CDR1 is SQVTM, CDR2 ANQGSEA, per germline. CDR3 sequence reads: CSVDYASGLQQFF. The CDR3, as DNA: TGCAGCGTTGATTATGCTAGCGGACTCCAGCAGTTCTTC.

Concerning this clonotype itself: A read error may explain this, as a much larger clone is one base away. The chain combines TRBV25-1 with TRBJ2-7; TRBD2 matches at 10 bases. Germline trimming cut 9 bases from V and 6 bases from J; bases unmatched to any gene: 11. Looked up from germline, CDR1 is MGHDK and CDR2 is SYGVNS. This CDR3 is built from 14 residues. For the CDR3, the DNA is TGTGCCAGTAGTCGGACTAGCGGCGCCTGCGAGCAGTACTTC. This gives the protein CASSRTSGACEQYF.

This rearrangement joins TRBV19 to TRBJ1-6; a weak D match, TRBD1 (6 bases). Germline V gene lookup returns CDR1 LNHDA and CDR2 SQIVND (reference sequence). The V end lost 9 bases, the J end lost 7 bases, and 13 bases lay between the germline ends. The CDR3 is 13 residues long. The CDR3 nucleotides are TGTGCCAGCGCTTTCAGGGGAAATTCACCCCTCCACTTT. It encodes CASAFRGNSPLHF.

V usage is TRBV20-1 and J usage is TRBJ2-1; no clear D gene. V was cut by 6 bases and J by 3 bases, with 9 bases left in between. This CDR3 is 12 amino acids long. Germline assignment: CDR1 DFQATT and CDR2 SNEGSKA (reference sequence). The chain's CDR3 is CSAEYSYNEQFF. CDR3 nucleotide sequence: TGCAGTGCGGAGTATAGCTACAATGAGCAGTTCTTC.

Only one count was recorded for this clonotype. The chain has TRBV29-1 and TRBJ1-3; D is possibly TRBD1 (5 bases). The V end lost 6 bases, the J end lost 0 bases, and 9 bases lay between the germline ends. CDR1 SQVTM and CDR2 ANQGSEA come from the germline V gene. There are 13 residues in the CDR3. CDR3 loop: CSVGHSSGNTIYF. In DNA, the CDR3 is TGCAGCGTAGGACACTCCTCTGGAAACACCATATATTTT.

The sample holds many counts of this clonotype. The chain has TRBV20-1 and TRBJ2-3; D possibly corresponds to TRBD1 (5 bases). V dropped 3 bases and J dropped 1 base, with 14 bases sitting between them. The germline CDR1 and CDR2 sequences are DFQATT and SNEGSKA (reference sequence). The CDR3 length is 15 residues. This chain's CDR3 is CSARDGALGTDTQYF. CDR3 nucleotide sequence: TGCAGTGCTAGGGATGGGGCGCTAGGCACAGATACGCAGTATTTT.